This TCR beta chain derives from a study of PD-L1 blockade in urothelial cancer. Study-wide background: It was at 3 weeks (second dose) and 6 weeks after treatment start that blood was analyzed.

Time point denoted: pretreatment peripheral blood. Patients yielded 1 to 8 samples each, pretreatment and on-treatment. The V and J ends lost 5 bases and 3 bases respectively, with 12 bases between them. Germline V CDR1 and CDR2: SGHVS, FQNEAQ. This CDR3 region has 14 residues. Sequenced by immunoSEQ multiplex PCR; TCRdb stores in-frame clones only, minus some. This table has about 35,000 clones, roughly 82% appearing once. The material sequenced was PBMCs, taken around atezolizumab (anti-PD-L1) treatment. This chain links TRBV7-8 with TRBJ2-3; D gene ambiguous. This TCR came from a man in his 60s with urothelial cancer. Written as DNA, the CDR3 is TGTGCCAGCAGCCCCGAAGAACAAACAGATACGCAGTATTTT. Translation: CASSPEEQTDTQYF.